This T cell receptor beta chain was captured by sequencing in a study of blood T cells in healthy people across ages. Using a J-beta primer mix together with a sample-barcoded 5' primer, a second PCR was run for roughly 7 to 12 cycles. TCRdb processed the 5' RACE reads anew with MiXCR; each CDR3 protein has one entry. The repertoire consists of some 1,500,000 distinct CDR3 sequences, with approximately 43% occurring once and the leading ten covering less than 5%. The table lists this clonotype with a count of one. Trimming cost V 10 bases and J 2 bases; bases outside gene matches: 5. CDR1 is MNHNY, CDR2 SVGAGI, per germline (reference sequence). The CDR3 is made up of 15 amino acids.

This receptor was taken from a woman between 18 and 29 years old in good health. The V call is TRBV6-6, the J call TRBJ2-3; 14 bases line up with TRBD2. The sample comprised blood. DNA for the CDR3: TGTGCCACCGGGACTAGCGGGGGTACCACAGATACGCAGTATTTT. It codes for CATGTSGGTTDTQYF.